This TCR beta chain was profiled in a study of Graves' ophthalmopathy and Graves' hyperthyroidism. General observations from the study: A majority of expanded thyroid clonotypes exceeding 0.001 frequency were likewise present in blood.

The CDR3 covers 15 residues. Unmatched junction bases numbered 8, after V lost 5 bases and J lost 6 bases. Germline values: CDR1 SGHVS, CDR2 FQNEAQ. In this sample, this clonotype turned up many times. Its antigen is unknown. RNA transcripts provided the template for amplifying TCR beta CDR3 regions. First-round RT-PCR with HTBI primers preceded a second-round multiplex PCR. One entry per CDR3 protein, called by TCRdb with MiXCR from the multiplex PCR reads. Of just over 400,000 distinct CDR3 sequences listed, under 25% are singletons. Sequencing was carried out using peripheral blood. The receptor was isolated from a woman under 30 with stable Graves' hyperthyroidism. This chain connects TRBV7-8 to TRBJ2-7; 12 bases match TRBD2. CDR3 sequence: CASSPRLAGVGEQYF. Written as DNA, the CDR3 is TGTGCCAGCAGCCCCCGACTAGCGGGAGTGGGCGAGCAGTACTTC.